Below are 8 T cell receptor beta chains sequenced from a single sample in a study of cytomegalovirus exposure and HLA in healthy donors. The PCR used 60 Vbeta and 13 Jbeta primers. The table came from immunoSEQ multiplex PCR; TCRdb's copy has only in-frame clones and leaves some out. Among around 110,000 clones listed, 9.5% were seen once. Input material: PBMCs. The receptors shown here come from a man younger than 40 in good health and CMV-seronegative.

CDR3 bases: TGTGCCAGCAGCTTAGGGGGAGGGAGAGAGACCCAGTACTTC. Its translation: CASSLGGGRETQYF. V and J are TRBV7-9 and TRBJ2-5; TRBD2 agrees at 7 bases. V trimming: 1 base; J trimming: 4 bases; junction bases outside the gene matches: 3. Per germline, CDR1 SEHNR and CDR2 FQNEAQ (reference sequence). The CDR3 contains 14 residues.

The CDR3 nucleotides read TGTGCCAGCAGGTTAGCGGGGGCCCCCCGTCGAACGCAGTATTTT. Translation gives CASRLAGAPRRTQYF. The V gene is TRBV27, the J gene TRBJ2-3, with 9 bases fitting TRBD2. The CDR3 is 15 amino acids. Germline-derived CDR1 and CDR2 are MNHEY and SMNVEV (reference sequence). The V gene end was trimmed by 6 bases and the J gene end by 9 bases; junction bases not matched to a gene: 13.

This clone has only a few counts. The J gene is TRBJ1-5, the V gene TRBV29-1; 9 bases are a match to TRBD1. Germline lookup yields CDR1 SQVTM and CDR2 ANQGSEA. The junction had 15 bases not matched to a gene; V was cut back by 6 bases and J by 0 bases. The CDR3 runs 18 residues. Here the CDR3 DNA reads TGCAGCGTCGCCGGGACAGGGAAGACCTTATCTAGCAATCAGCCCCAGCATTTT. Translation: CSVAGTGKTLSSNQPQHF.

The rearrangement joins TRBV6-1 to TRBJ2-7; perhaps TRBD2 as D (6 bases). Germline CDR1 and CDR2: MNHNS and SASEGT. The CDR3 has 15 residues. The V end was cut by 5 bases, the J end by 3 bases, with 17 bases between. The CDR3 DNA is TGTGCCAGCAGTTTGGGGCCAGGAGGGTACTACGAGCAGTACTTC. This codes for CASSLGPGGYYEQYF.

Only a few counts were recorded for this clone. V gene TRBV7-9 combines with J gene TRBJ2-1; TRBD2 matches 10 bases. The germline CDR1 and CDR2 sequences are SEHNR and FQNEAQ (reference sequence). This CDR3 region has 15 residues. J was trimmed by 9 bases and V by 5 bases; bases with no gene match: 10. CDR3 residues: CASSPSSGSFVEQFF. CDR3 DNA sequence: TGTGCCAGCAGCCCTTCTAGCGGGAGCTTCGTTGAGCAGTTCTTC.

This clone was counted between two and nine times. V usage is TRBV5-1 and J usage is TRBJ2-1; perhaps TRBD1 as D (5 bases). CDR3 length: 11 amino acids. Germline CDR1 is SGHRS and CDR2 is YFSETQ. The V and J ends lost 1 base and 9 bases respectively, with 5 bases between them. CDR3 DNA sequence: TGCGCCAGCAGCTTGCAGGGTGAGCAGTTCTTC. Protein sequence: CASSLQGEQFF.

This clone was found a few times. The junction and the germline gene differ at one end; a read error may be behind it. Other DNA sequences within the sample encode an identical CDR3. The rearrangement links TRBV7-8 to TRBJ2-7, with 8 bases lining up with TRBD1. CDR1 SGHVS and CDR2 FQNEAQ come from the germline V gene. The length of the CDR3 is 13 residues. The CDR3 sequence is CASSLDRAYEQYF. The CDR3 bases are TGTGCCAGCAGCTTGGACAGGGCATACGAGCAGTACTTT.

The CDR3 loop is CASSIVRVPTGELFF. In nucleotides, the CDR3 is TGTGCCAGTAGTATAGTGAGGGTTCCCACCGGGGAGCTGTTTTTT. The chain carries TRBV19 and TRBJ2-2; maybe TRBD2 (5 bases). From germline, CDR1 is LNHDA and CDR2 SQIVND (reference sequence). V was pared by 1 base and J by 4 bases, with 10 bases between. This CDR3 comprises 15 residues.